The 22 T cell receptor beta chains listed next were all sequenced from one sample in a study of regulatory T cells in long-lasting Graves disease listed by TCRdb under 2021. The library was built by means of multiplex PCR. The listed sequencing device is Illumina HiSeq 4000. CDR3 regions were amplified by Arm-PCR with iRepertoire HTBI primers to construct TCR beta libraries. TCRdb reran the public reads through fastp at Q25 and MiXCR, keeping productive beta chains. Each record represents a unique CDR3 protein, reported with the most common genes and DNA among its rows. Present in this sample are 400,000 to 500,000 distinct CDR3 sequences, less than 25% of which were seen just once. About 12% of the sample is taken by the ten largest. The sample's time point label is to be understood as: persistent/refractory GD, antithyroid drugs over 5 years with positive TRAb. RNA was extracted from PBMCs in TRIzol for both TCR sequencing and RNA sequencing.

Sequencing used peripheral blood mononuclear cells (PBMCs), obtained when the disease was refractory, from a patient treated with antithyroid drugs. The source is a female donor with Graves disease.

This clonotype came up many times. The rearrangement uses TRBV7-2 and TRBJ1-1; D call uncertain. The germline V gene has CDR1 SGHTA and CDR2 FQGNSA. The V gene lost 5 bases and the J gene lost 5 bases, with 6 bases spanning the gap. This CDR3 region has 11 residues. CDR3 bases: TGTGCCAGCAGCCCTCGGACTGAAGCTTTCTTT. Protein sequence: CASSPRTEAFF.

This sequence joins TRBV11-2 and TRBJ2-3; 11 positions agree with TRBD2. The length of the CDR3 is 17 residues. V shed 5 bases and J 6 bases; nucleotides not matched to a gene: 13. CDR1 and CDR2 from the germline V gene are SGHAT and FQNNGV. The CDR3, as DNA: TGTGCCAGCAGCCCTACTCTAGCGGGGGGCCCCCCGGATACGCAGTATTTT. Its protein product is CASSPTLAGGPPDTQYF.

Many counts were recorded for this clonotype. This sequence joins TRBV12-3 or TRBV12-4 and TRBJ1-5; possible D gene TRBD1, 6 bases. This CDR3 is built from 15 residues. The V and J ends lost 5 bases and 7 bases respectively, with 18 bases between them. Here the CDR3 DNA reads TGTGCCAGCAGTCTAGGGGGACACGCGGGGCAGCCCCAGCATTTT. This encodes CASSLGGHAGQPQHF.

This clonotype was detected only a few times. The chain links TRBV10-3 to TRBJ2-7, with D uncertain. Germline lookup yields CDR1 ENHRY and CDR2 SYGVKD. The CDR3 runs to 13 residues. Trimming removed 0 bases from V and 9 bases from J, with 12 bases in between. The CDR3 spells CAISESGSLGQYF. CDR3 nucleotides: TGTGCCATCAGTGAGTCGGGCAGCCTGGGGCAGTACTTC.

V and J are TRBV5-1 and TRBJ1-1; a possible D gene is TRBD1 (6 bases). This CDR3 comprises 12 residues. Trimming removed 0 bases at V and 8 bases at J, with 8 bases between. Germline assignment: CDR1 SGHRS and CDR2 YFSETQ. CDR3 in DNA: TGCGCCAGCAGCTTGGAGACAGGAGAAGCTTTCTTT. It translates to CASSLETGEAFF.

V usage is TRBV6-1 and J usage is TRBJ1-2; 9 bases align to TRBD1. J lost 5 bases, V lost 1 base, and 5 bases had no gene match. CDR1 is MNHNS and CDR2 is SASEGT in the germline V gene. This CDR3 is built from 15 residues. CDR3 sequence: CASSEEGQGRYGYTF. As DNA, the CDR3 is TGTGCCAGCAGTGAAGAAGGACAGGGGCGATATGGCTACACCTTC.

This clonotype occurred many times. V is TRBV10-3 and J is TRBJ2-7; TRBD1 matches 8 bases. CDR1 and CDR2 from the germline V gene are ENHRY and SYGVKD. J lost 5 bases, V lost 5 bases, and 5 bases had no gene match. The CDR3 spans 13 residues. The CDR3 sequence is CAISSGQGDEQYF. The CDR3 nucleotides are TGTGCCATCAGTAGTGGACAGGGAGACGAGCAGTACTTC.

This clonotype was counted between two and nine times. The J gene is TRBJ2-7, the V gene TRBV11-2; either TRBD1 or TRBD2 may supply D (5 bases each). This CDR3 comprises 15 residues. CDR1 SGHAT and CDR2 FQNNGV come from the germline V gene. The V and J ends lost 5 bases and 3 bases respectively, with 17 bases between them. The CDR3 spells CASSQAEGSNYEQYF. The CDR3, as DNA: TGTGCCAGCAGCCAAGCAGAGGGGTCCAACTACGAGCAGTACTTC.

This clonotype was seen a handful of times. The chain combines TRBV6-5 with TRBJ1-2, with 7 bases aligning to TRBD1. The trim removed 2 bases at V and 9 bases at J, leaving 27 bases unmatched. This CDR3 has 20 amino acids. Looked up from germline, CDR1 is MNHEY and CDR2 is SVGAGI. CDR3 residues: CASSYPPGLSEGANTGSYTF. In DNA form, the CDR3 reads TGTGCCAGCAGTTACCCCCCAGGGTTATCTGAGGGGGCGAATACAGGGAGCTACACCTTC.

This clonotype was counted many times. The chain joins TRBV11-2 to TRBJ2-4; D gene uncertain. Germline CDR1 and CDR2: SGHAT and FQNNGV. This CDR3 contains 14 residues. V lost 1 base to trimming and J lost 6 bases, with 10 bases between them. This chain's CDR3 is CASSLGFTLNIQYF. CDR3 nucleotide sequence: TGTGCCAGCAGCTTAGGTTTCACCCTAAACATTCAGTACTTC.

This chain's CDR3 is CASSQGGGAQYF. The CDR3 DNA follows: TGTGCCAGCAGCCAAGGGGGGGGGGCCCAGTACTTC. V usage is TRBV3-1 and J usage is TRBJ2-5; 7 bases are a match to TRBD2. Per germline, CDR1 LGHDT and CDR2 YNNKEL (reference sequence). The CDR3 extends over 12 amino acids. Trimming removed 1 base from V and 9 bases from J; junction bases left unmatched: 2.

This CDR3 is CSVEDPHSFF. CDR3 nucleotide sequence: TGCAGCGTTGAAGACCCGCACAGCTTCTTT. The chain combines TRBV29-1 with TRBJ1-1; D ambiguous. Germline values: CDR1 SQVTM, CDR2 ANQGSEA. This CDR3 region has 10 residues. The V end was cut by 0 bases, the J end by 14 bases, with 10 bases between.

The J gene is TRBJ1-4, the V gene TRBV13, with D tentatively TRBD1 (6 bases). The V end was cut by 1 base, the J end by 7 bases, with 16 bases between. Germline CDR1 PRHDT, CDR2 FYEKMQ (reference sequence). The CDR3 has 16 amino acids. The CDR3 nucleotides are TGTGCCAGCAGCTTAGTGGCCCAGGGGTGGGGTGAAAAACTGTTTTTT. It is translated as CASSLVAQGWGEKLFF. Variable domain in full (rest from reference TRBV13 and TRBJ1-4): AAGVIQSPRHLIKEKRETATLKCYPIPRHDTVYWYQQGPGQDPQFLISFYEKMQSDKGSIPDRFSAQQFSDYHSELNMSSLELGDSALYFCASSLVAQGWGEKLFFGSGTQLSVL.

This clonotype was seen a handful of times. The V gene is TRBV11-2, the J gene TRBJ2-7; 8 bases are a match to TRBD1. Unmatched junction bases numbered 12, after V lost 5 bases and J lost 3 bases. CDR1 is SGHAT, CDR2 FQNNGV, per germline. The CDR3 runs 16 residues. CDR3 loop: CASSPLSGQAFYEQYF. As DNA, the CDR3 is TGTGCCAGCAGCCCACTCTCGGGACAGGCTTTCTACGAGCAGTACTTC.

The table lists this clonotype with a few counts. This chain links TRBV19 with TRBJ1-6, with TRBD1 matching 9 bases. CDR1 and CDR2 from the germline V gene are LNHDA and SQIVND (reference sequence). CDR3 length: 14 residues. J gave up 9 bases and V 5 bases, and 5 bases lay outside the gene matches. CDR3 nucleotides: TGTGCCAGTAGTGGGGGACAGGGTTCTTCACCCCTCCACTTT. Protein sequence: CASSGGQGSSPLHF.

The table lists this clonotype with many counts. This chain links TRBV20-1 with TRBJ2-5, with a possible D match to TRBD1 (6 bases). CDR1 is DFQATT and CDR2 is SNEGSKA in the germline V gene (reference sequence). V was trimmed by 3 bases and J by 5 bases, leaving 16 bases between them. The CDR3 runs to 14 residues. The CDR3 spells CSASAGAPAETQYF. For the CDR3, the DNA is TGCAGTGCTAGCGCAGGGGCCCCTGCGGAGACCCAGTACTTC.

This clonotype was seen repeatedly, ten times or more. The chain couples TRBV2 to TRBJ1-1; D remains unclear. This CDR3 is built from 9 residues. V gave up 9 bases and J gave up 11 bases, with 10 bases separating them. Germline V gene sequence: CDR1 SNHLY, CDR2 FYNNEI. CDR3 sequence: CARGRRAFF. The CDR3, as DNA: TGTGCCAGGGGGAGGAGGGCTTTCTTT.

This clonotype was detected many times. This chain joins TRBV12-3 or TRBV12-4 and TRBJ1-6, with a weak D call TRBD1 (5 bases). The CDR3 runs to 14 residues. Trimming took off 5 bases at V and 14 bases at J, with 19 bases between the two ends. DNA for the CDR3: TGTGCCAGCAGTCCCACCGGGGGGAAAGGGTCCCTCCACTTT. This sequence encodes CASSPTGGKGSLHF.

Many counts were recorded for this clonotype. This chain joins TRBV12-3 or TRBV12-4 and TRBJ1-1; the D is unclear. Trimming cost V 2 bases and J 6 bases, with 10 bases left between them. This CDR3 is 13 amino acids long. CDR3 sequence: CASSLWKSAEAFF. CDR3 nucleotide sequence: TGTGCCAGCAGTTTATGGAAGAGCGCTGAAGCTTTCTTT.

The V gene is TRBV27, the J gene TRBJ2-7; possible D gene TRBD2, 7 bases. The CDR3 loop spans 15 amino acids. V was clipped by 2 bases and J by 4 bases, with 15 bases between them. Germline-derived CDR1 and CDR2 are MNHEY and SMNVEV (reference sequence). For the CDR3, the DNA is TGTGCCAGCAGTTTACATCGAGGGGGGGGGTACGAGCAGTACTTC. This encodes CASSLHRGGGYEQYF.

This clonotype was picked up a small number of times. The chain carries TRBV7-2 and TRBJ1-3; TRBD1 might be the D (6 bases). The CDR3 runs 16 residues. The germline V gene encodes CDR1 SGHTA and CDR2 FQGNSA. V shed 5 bases and J shed 2 bases, with 16 bases lying between them. CDR3 bases: TGTGCCAGCAGCCACCCCCAGACAGGAGCTGGAAACACCATATATTTT. It specifies CASSHPQTGAGNTIYF. The whole variable domain, remainder taken from reference TRBV7-2 and TRBJ1-3, is GAGVSQSPSNKVTEKGKDVELRCDPISGHTALYWYRQSLGQGLEFLIYFQGNSAPDKSGLPSDRFSAERTGGSVSTLTIQRTQQEDSAVYLCASSHPQTGAGNTIYFGEGSWLTVV.

The chain has TRBV28 and TRBJ2-1, with 8 bases identical to TRBD2. The germline CDR1 and CDR2 sequences are MDHEN and SYDVKM. J was trimmed by 4 bases and V by 5 bases; bases with no gene match: 13. The CDR3 is made up of 17 amino acids. DNA of the CDR3: TGTGCCAGCAGTCCCTATGGCCTAGCGGGCGGTTACAATGAGCAGTTCTTC. It specifies CASSPYGLAGGYNEQFF.